These 24 T cell receptor beta chains share one sample of origin, sequenced in a study of control samples from healthy donors and cancer patients (dated by TCRdb to the early 2020s). Receptor libraries were prepared by the immunoSEQ multiplex PCR assay. TCRdb retrieved this table from immuneACCESS and kept in-frame rearrangements only. Not all clones are present; in checked studies, unresolved V genes account for under half, and no reason is known for the remainder. Counted in this sample were about 170,000 clones; about 90% of them appeared once. In total, the top ten clones hold about 11% of the sample. Sequencing used blood. These receptors all come from a young man in good health.

The rearrangement joins TRBV7-2 to TRBJ2-3, with TRBD2 matching 8 bases. The J segment lost 2 bases and the V segment lost 6 bases, leaving 13 bases of the junction unmatched. Germline loops: CDR1 SGHTA, CDR2 FQGNSA. The CDR3 length is 17 residues. CDR3 region: CASSLRGAGVPTDTQYF. The CDR3 coding sequence is TGTGCCAGCAGTCTCCGGGGAGCGGGAGTCCCCACAGATACGCAGTATTTT.

The J gene is TRBJ1-5, the V gene TRBV11-2, with D unclear. V was shortened by 2 bases and J by 5 bases, with 7 bases between the two germline ends. This CDR3 has 13 amino acids. Germline values: CDR1 SGHAT, CDR2 FQNNGV. CDR3 bases: TGTGCCAGCAGCTTACAAGAGCATCAGCCCCAGCATTTT. This translates into CASSLQEHQPQHF.

V and J are TRBV28 and TRBJ1-6; D gene unclear. Looked up from germline, CDR1 is MDHEN and CDR2 is SYDVKM. The CDR3 totals 15 residues. The V end was cut by 5 bases, the J end by 0 bases, with 8 bases between. The CDR3 coding sequence is TGTGCCAGCAGTCCCCCAGGCTCCTATAATTCACCCCTCCACTTT. This gives the protein CASSPPGSYNSPLHF.

This rearrangement joins TRBV7-9 to TRBJ2-1; D perhaps matches TRBD1 (6 bases). The CDR3 totals 14 residues. Germline loops: CDR1 SEHNR, CDR2 FQNEAQ (reference sequence). The ends were cut back, 6 bases at V and 7 bases at J, with 16 bases in the middle. The CDR3: CASSFTGGQNEQFF. The CDR3, as DNA: TGTGCCAGCAGTTTCACTGGAGGACAGAATGAGCAGTTCTTC.

This clone was observed a single time. The chain combines TRBV4-3 with TRBJ1-1; D is undetermined. Trimming shortened V by 0 bases and J by 4 bases, and 12 bases separated the two germline ends. The V gene's germline CDR1 is LGHNA and CDR2 YSLEER. The CDR3 covers 15 residues. The CDR3 sequence is CASSQDLEVATEAFF. For the CDR3, the DNA is TGCGCCAGCAGCCAAGATTTGGAGGTTGCCACTGAAGCTTTCTTT.

The chain is built from TRBV18 and TRBJ1-1; 8 nucleotides align to TRBD1. This CDR3 spans 15 amino acids. Germline assignment: CDR1 KGHSH and CDR2 LQKENI. V gave up 6 bases and J gave up 8 bases; unmatched junction bases: 14. The CDR3 loop is CASSSASGGPIEAFF. For the CDR3, the DNA is TGTGCCAGCTCCTCCGCCTCAGGGGGCCCGATAGAAGCTTTCTTT.

This clone appeared once. The gene calls are TRBV15 and TRBJ1-4, with D tentatively TRBD1 (6 bases). V lost 5 bases and J 7 bases, leaving 26 bases between the germline ends. Germline V gene lookup returns CDR1 LNHNV and CDR2 YYDKDF (reference sequence). The length of the CDR3 is 18 residues. The CDR3: CATSGPKQGFTGVEKLFF. CDR3 in DNA: TGTGCCACCAGCGGCCCCAAACAGGGATTTACGGGAGTTGAAAAACTGTTTTTT.

The chain carries TRBV7-9 and TRBJ2-1; D tentatively reads TRBD1 or TRBD2 (8 bases each). CDR1 SEHNR and CDR2 FQNEAQ come from the germline V gene (reference sequence). The V end was cut by 5 bases, the J end by 4 bases, with 15 bases between. This CDR3 has 15 amino acids. This CDR3 is CASSQGASGYNEQFF. CDR3 bases: TGTGCCAGCAGCCAGGGGGCTAGCGGGTACAATGAGCAGTTCTTC.

J is TRBJ2-1 and V is TRBV21-1; no check of the table's D call, TRBD2, against the DNA was made. TRBV21-1 is reported as a pseudogene. This CDR3 spans 17 amino acids. The CDR3 bases are TGTGCCAGCAGCAAAGGGGAGTCTTCCCCCTCCTACAATGAGCAGTTCTTC. It is translated as CASSKGESSPSYNEQFF.

The chain recombines TRBV27 with TRBJ1-5; the D is unclear. V dropped 5 bases and J dropped 0 bases, with 20 bases sitting between them. The CDR3 sequence is 18 residues long. The germline gives CDR1 MNHEY, CDR2 SMNVEV (reference sequence). In DNA form, the CDR3 reads TGTGCCAGCAGTCCTTTTCCTGGGAGCGAATATAGCAATCAGCCCCAGCATTTT. This codes for CASSPFPGSEYSNQPQHF.

V is TRBV28 and J is TRBJ1-1, with 7 bases matching TRBD1. The CDR3 loop spans 16 amino acids. With 1 base clipped from V and 0 bases from J, the junction kept 5 bases outside the gene matches. Germline V lookup: CDR1 MDHEN, CDR2 SYDVKM. CDR3 DNA sequence: TGTGCCAGCAGTTTATTCGGACAGGCGATGAACACTGAAGCTTTCTTT. This gives the protein CASSLFGQAMNTEAFF. Drawing the rest from reference TRBV28 and TRBJ1-1, the complete variable domain is DVKVTQSSRYLVKRTGEKVFLECVQDMDHENMFWYRQDPGLGLRLIYFSYDVKMKEKGDIPEGYSVSREKKERFSLILESASTNQTSMYLCASSLFGQAMNTEAFFGQGTRLTVV.

The genes are TRBV7-9 and TRBJ2-5; D not resolved. Germline V CDR1 and CDR2: SEHNR, FQNEAQ (reference sequence). Trimming removed 5 bases at V and 4 bases at J, with 20 bases between. The CDR3 runs to 16 residues. The CDR3 loop is CASSLLGLSLSETQYF. The CDR3, as DNA: TGTGCCAGCAGCCTCCTTGGGTTGTCGTTATCAGAGACCCAGTACTTC.

V is TRBV28 and J is TRBJ1-2; possible D gene TRBD1, 6 bases. Looked up from germline, CDR1 is MDHEN and CDR2 is SYDVKM. Trimming cost V 6 bases and J 6 bases, with 17 bases left between them. The CDR3 has 14 residues. For the CDR3, the DNA is TGTGCCAGCAGGCTTACAGGGATTCCCCATGGCTACACCTTC. Protein sequence: CASRLTGIPHGYTF.

The chain employs TRBV7-2 and TRBJ2-1; 7 bases are a match to TRBD1. The CDR3 sequence is 13 residues long. V lost 3 bases, J lost 11 bases, and 7 bases stayed unmatched. Germline values: CDR1 SGHTA, CDR2 FQGNSA. For the CDR3, the DNA is TGTGCCAGCAGCTTGGGACAGAAAGGCCAGCAGTTCTTC. It codes for CASSLGQKGQQFF.

The chain carries TRBV5-4 and TRBJ1-2, with D possibly matching TRBD1 (5 bases). Trimming took 0 bases from V and 4 from J, leaving 19 bases between them. Germline CDR1 and CDR2: SGHNT and YYREEE (reference sequence). CDR3 length: 17 residues. This CDR3 reads CASSLEGTLIGVYGYTF. The DNA of the CDR3 is TGTGCCAGCAGCTTGGAGGGGACTCTAATAGGAGTCTATGGCTACACCTTC.

This clone has only one observation. This rearrangement joins TRBV4-3 to TRBJ2-1; 7 bases are shared with TRBD2. This CDR3 has 16 amino acids. Trimming at V came to 2 bases and at J to 5 bases, leaving 9 bases not matched to a gene. The germline V gene has CDR1 LGHNA and CDR2 YSLEER. The CDR3 region is CASSQLSSSGNNEQFF. As DNA, the CDR3 is TGCGCCAGCAGCCAATTATCGTCTAGCGGTAACAATGAGCAGTTCTTC.

This chain's CDR3 is CASSQDRGLAGDEQFF. The CDR3, as DNA: TGCGCCAGCAGCCAAGATCGGGGCCTAGCGGGAGATGAGCAGTTCTTC. V gene TRBV4-3 combines with J gene TRBJ2-1; 10 bases align to TRBD2. The length of the CDR3 is 16 residues. J gave up 8 bases and V 0 bases, and 7 bases lay outside the gene matches. Germline CDR1 LGHNA, CDR2 YSLEER.

The genes are TRBV19 and TRBJ1-1, with D possibly being TRBD1 (5 bases). Germline V gives CDR1 LNHDA, CDR2 SQIVND (reference sequence). V shed 3 bases and J shed 0 bases, with 11 bases lying between them. This CDR3 region has 15 residues. As DNA, the CDR3 is TGTGCCAGTAGTATCGGGACCGACCTGAACACTGAAGCTTTCTTT. Residues: CASSIGTDLNTEAFF.

The V gene is TRBV24-1, the J gene TRBJ1-5; unclear D gene. V was clipped by 5 bases and J by 7 bases, with 14 bases between them. CDR3 length equals 14 residues. From germline, CDR1 is KGHDR and CDR2 SFDVKD. The CDR3 region is CATSGVGKGQPQHF. CDR3 sequence (DNA): TGTGCCACCAGTGGGGTAGGGAAAGGCCAGCCCCAGCATTTT.

The V gene is TRBV6-6, the J gene TRBJ1-5; a weak D match, TRBD1 (5 bases). CDR3 length: 13 amino acids. Per germline, CDR1 MNHNY and CDR2 SVGAGI (reference sequence). The ends were cut back, 8 bases at V and 3 bases at J, with 11 bases in the middle. This CDR3 reads CASGGGYNQPQHF. The CDR3 bases are TGTGCCAGCGGGGGAGGTTACAATCAGCCCCAGCATTTT.

The gene calls are TRBV4-2 and TRBJ2-6, with D perhaps given as TRBD1 or TRBD2 (6 bases each). CDR1 LGHNA and CDR2 YNFKEQ come from the germline V gene. This CDR3 region has 17 residues. The V end was cut by 7 bases, the J end by 0 bases, with 16 bases between. In DNA form, the CDR3 reads TGTGCCAGCACCCGATCTGGAGGGGGCTCTGGGGCCAACGTCCTGACTTTC. It translates to CASTRSGGGSGANVLTF.

The chain couples TRBV5-4 to TRBJ1-1; possible D gene TRBD1, 5 bases. Germline V gene sequence: CDR1 SGHNT, CDR2 YYREEE (reference sequence). Trimming stripped 2 bases from V and 3 bases from J, with 11 bases between. The CDR3 has 14 amino acids. CDR3: CASSFDRTYTEAFF. Here the CDR3 DNA reads TGTGCCAGCAGCTTCGACAGAACCTACACTGAAGCTTTCTTT.

The CDR3 DNA is TGTGCCAGCAGCCAGGCCCAGGCCAGGGGATGTGGCTACACCTTC. Protein: CASSQAQARGCGYTF. This chain connects TRBV3-1 (or the pseudogene TRBV3-2) to TRBJ1-2; weak D call: TRBD1 (6 bases). With 3 bases removed from V and 7 bases from J, the gap between germline ends came to 18 bases. The length of the CDR3 is 15 residues. CDR1 and CDR2 (germline): LGHDT, YNNKEL (reference sequence).

This clone was detected a few times. The CDR3 bases are TGTGCCAGCAGTCCAGGAGCGAACTATGGCTACACCTTC. It codes for CASSPGANYGYTF. This chain links TRBV6-6 with TRBJ1-2; D is unresolved. Trimming cost V 5 bases and J 2 bases, with 9 bases left between them. The CDR3 spans 13 residues. Germline V gene lookup returns CDR1 MNHNY and CDR2 SVGAGI (reference sequence).